The rows below give T cell receptor beta chains drawn from one sample of a study of blood T cell repertoires in COVID-19. Method: immunoSEQ multiplex PCR; TCRdb's copy keeps in-frame clones and lacks some. The sample records about 300,000 clones, more than 75% being singletons. The sample consisted of PBMCs or T cells enriched from blood (not recorded which). The receptor set was obtained from a woman under 30 who had recovered from COVID-19. The CDR3 runs from the conserved cysteine through the conserved F or W. D genes are given only for firm matches. Clone size is stated in some rows and not others, as once, few, many or a class when expanded.

j_call,d_call,clone_size,v_call,cdr3_nt,cdr3_aa
TRBJ2-7,TRBD2,few,TRBV7-9,TGTGCCAGCAGCTTAGAAGCGGGGGACTCCTACGAGCAGTACTTC,CASSLEAGDSYEQYF
TRBJ1-1,TRBD1,NA,TRBV15,TGTGCCACCAGCAGAGATAGGAAGGGGGCCGACACTGAAGCTTTCTTT,CATSRDRKGADTEAFF
TRBJ1-2,TRBD1,NA,TRBV2,TGTGCCAGCAGTCTTACCGGGACAGGGATGGACTATGGCTACACCTTC,CASSLTGTGMDYGYTF
TRBJ2-3,TRBD1,few,TRBV9,TGTGCCAGCAGCGCCCGGACAGGATTCACAGATACGCAGTATTTT,CASSARTGFTDTQYF
TRBJ2-7,TRBD2,NA,TRBV4-1,TGCGCCAGCAGCCCCCAGTGGATAGCGGGAGTCCACGAGCAGTACTTC,CASSPQWIAGVHEQYF
TRBJ1-2,NA,NA,TRBV9,TGTGCCAGCAGCCGTACAGGACCCTCCACCTTC,CASSRTGPSTF
TRBJ2-6,TRBD1,NA,TRBV5-1,TGCGCCAGCAGCTTGGCCGCGGACAGGTTGTCCTCTGGGGCCAACGTCCTGACTTTC,CASSLAADRLSSGANVLTF
TRBJ2-2,NA,NA,TRBV9,TGTGCCAGCAGCCCTTGGACCGCGGGCGGCACCGGGGAGCTGTTTTTT,CASSPWTAGGTGELFF
TRBJ1-2,TRBD1,NA,TRBV18,TGTGCCAGCTCACCTGGGACAGATAACTATGGCTACACCTTC,CASSPGTDNYGYTF
TRBJ2-7,TRBD1,NA,TRBV5-1,TGCGCCAGCAGCTTGGGCAGGGGGTTGGCCTACGAGCAGTACTTC,CASSLGRGLAYEQYF
TRBJ1-2,TRBD1,NA,TRBV4-1,TGCGCCAGCAGCCAATTCACAGGGGGCGCGATCGGCTACACCTTC,CASSQFTGGAIGYTF
TRBJ1-2,NA,NA,TRBV2,TGTGCCAGCAGTGAGGGCCTTCCTAACTATGGCTACACCTTC,CASSEGLPNYGYTF
TRBJ2-7,TRBD2,NA,TRBV19,TGTGCCAGTAGTATAGAATTAAGACGGGAGGGCGACGAGCAGTACTTC,CASSIELRREGDEQYF
TRBJ1-1,NA,NA,TRBV4-1,TGCGCCAGCAGCCCCGGCGGAGCTCAGAGTACTGAAGCTTTCTTT,CASSPGGAQSTEAFF
TRBJ1-2,NA,NA,TRBV12-3/TRBV12-4,TGTGCCAGCAGTTACGGGCCGGGGAATGGCTACACCTTC,CASSYGPGNGYTF
TRBJ1-6,NA,NA,TRBV6-1,TGTGCCAGCAGTGAAAGGTTCGGGGGTCTGTATAATTCACCCCTCCACTTT,CASSERFGGLYNSPLHF
TRBJ2-1,NA,once,TRBV6-1,TGTGCCAGCAGTGAAGCCGAGCGCAATGAGCAGTTCTTC,CASSEAERNEQFF